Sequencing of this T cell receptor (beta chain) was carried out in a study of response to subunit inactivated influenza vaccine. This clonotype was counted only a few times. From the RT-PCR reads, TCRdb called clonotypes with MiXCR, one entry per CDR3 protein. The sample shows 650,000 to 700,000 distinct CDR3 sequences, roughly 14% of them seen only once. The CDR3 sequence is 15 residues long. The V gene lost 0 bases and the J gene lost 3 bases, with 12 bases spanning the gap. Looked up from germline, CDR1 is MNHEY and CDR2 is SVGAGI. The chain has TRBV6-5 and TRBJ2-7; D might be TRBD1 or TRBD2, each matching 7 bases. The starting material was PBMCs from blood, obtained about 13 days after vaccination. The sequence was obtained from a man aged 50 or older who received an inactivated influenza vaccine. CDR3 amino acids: CASSYSGGDSYEQYF. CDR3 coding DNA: TGTGCCAGCAGTTACTCTGGGGGGGACAGCTACGAGCAGTACTTC.